This T cell receptor beta chain came from a study of OX40 agonist ivuxolimab in advanced cancers. Generated by immunoSEQ multiplex PCR, the TCRdb table keeps only in-frame clones and is missing some. The sample consists of 65,000 to 80,000 clones, around 86% of them appearing once. Per germline, CDR1 SNHLY and CDR2 FYNNEI. The CDR3 contains 15 residues. J was trimmed by 3 bases and V by 3 bases; bases with no gene match: 1. The J gene is TRBJ2-1, the V gene TRBV2, with 11 bases lining up with TRBD2. The specimen comprised CD4+ or CD8+ T cells sorted from blood, sampled in a trial of the OX40 agonist ivuxolimab. The receptor was isolated from an adult with an advanced solid tumor such as melanoma, head and neck, liver or kidney cancer. The CDR3 bases are TGTGCCAGCAGTGAGGGACTAGCGGACTACAATGAGCAGTTCTTC. This gives the protein CASSEGLADYNEQFF.